Each of the 2 T cell receptor beta chains below was sequenced from the same sample in a study of response to subunit inactivated influenza vaccine. TCRdb recomputed calls from the RT-PCR reads with MiXCR, one row per CDR3 protein. This sample has around 790,000 distinct CDR3 sequences, with around 21% found just once. The material was PBMCs from blood, obtained about 5 days after vaccination. The source of these receptors is a man aged 45 to 65 who received an inactivated influenza vaccine.

This clonotype showed up just a few times. V is TRBV7-2 and J is TRBJ2-1; the D gene is possibly TRBD2 (6 bases). The V and J ends lost 5 bases and 8 bases respectively, with 16 bases between them. Germline V lookup: CDR1 SGHTA, CDR2 FQGNSA. There are 14 residues in the CDR3. The CDR3, as DNA: TGTGCCAGCAGCCCGGGGACTGGAAACCATGAGCAGTTCTTC. It translates to CASSPGTGNHEQFF.

A single count supports this clonotype. This sequence may be a read error, since a much larger clone differs from it by one base. The chain uses TRBV4-1 and TRBJ2-7; 9 bases are a match to TRBD2. The CDR3 length is 15 residues. Germline V gene data show CDR1 as MGHRA and CDR2 as YSYEKL. V lost 3 bases to trimming and J lost 4 bases; unmatched junction nucleotides: 7. CDR3 DNA sequence: TGCGCCAGCAGCCACTGGCGGGGGGGTCGATACGAGCAGTACTTC. Its protein product is CASSHWRGGRYEQYF.